This is a list of T cell receptor beta chains from one sample in a study of metastatic and nonmetastatic thyroid tumors. TCRdb re-clonotyped the PCR reads through MiXCR. Counted here are 12,000 or so clones, 25% to 40% occurring once; the ten biggest clones make up around 12%. Material: tumor tissue. All receptors come from a male donor with papillary thyroid cancer or a benign thyroid nodule (not recorded which). Some clones in this sample may be carry-over from other donors' samples. CDR3s include the opening cysteine and the closing phenylalanine or tryptophan. The D gene is left open where the match is weak. The size entry is marked missing in some rows and otherwise reads once, few, many or a size class.

j_call d_call clone_size v_call cdr3_nt cdr3_aa
TRBJ1-5 TRBD1 . TRBV7-8 TGTGCCAGCAGTCCACAAGTAACCGGACAGGGCAGTCAGCCCCAGCATTTT CASSPQVTGQGSQPQHF
TRBJ2-7 . few TRBV10-3 TGTGCCATCAGGGGTATGGAGCTCTACGAGCAGTACTTC CAIRGMELYEQYF
TRBJ2-2 . . TRBV2 TGTGCCAGCAGTGAGCAGGTGGCGGGCACCGGTGAGCTGTTTTTT CASSEQVAGTGELFF
TRBJ2-7 TRBD1 medium-sized TRBV12-3/TRBV12-4 TGTGCCAGCAGTCCGGGACAGGGGGACACCTACGAGCAGTACTTC CASSPGQGDTYEQYF
TRBJ2-6 . medium-sized TRBV19 TGTGCCAGTAGTTATATCTCTGGGGCCAACGTCCTGACTTTC CASSYISGANVLTF
TRBJ1-2 TRBD1 . TRBV6-2/TRBV6-3 TGTGCCAGCAGAAAAACCGGGACAGCCTATGGCTACACCTTC CASRKTGTAYGYTF
TRBJ2-1 . . TRBV6-6 TGTGCCAGCAGTTACATCAGCGGTTATAGCTCCTACAATGAGCAGTTCTTC CASSYISGYSSYNEQFF
TRBJ2-1 TRBD2 few TRBV10-2 TGCGCCAGCAGGGAGATAGCGGGGTCCTACAATGAGCAGTTCTTC CASREIAGSYNEQFF
TRBJ2-7 TRBD2 medium-sized TRBV7-3 TGTGCCAGCAGCCCCCGGCGGGGGGGCGAGCAGTACTTC CASSPRRGGEQYF
TRBJ1-1 . . TRBV2 TGTGCCAGCAGTGAAGAGGTGAACACTGAAGCTTTCTTT CASSEEVNTEAFF
TRBJ2-7 . few TRBV5-1 TGCGCCAGCAGCTTGTCCACGGACGACGAGCAGTACTTC CASSLSTDDEQYF
TRBJ2-7 . few TRBV28 TGTGCCAGCAGCCCCCGCCAGGCCACCTACGAGCAGTACTTC CASSPRQATYEQYF
TRBJ1-4 . . TRBV20-1 TGCAGTGCTACTTCTGGTACGGATAATGAAAAACTGTTTTTT CSATSGTDNEKLFF
TRBJ2-1 . . TRBV28 TGTGCCAGCAGTTACTCGGCGGGGGCGTACAATGAGCAGTTCTTC CASSYSAGAYNEQFF
TRBJ2-2 . . TRBV11-3 TGTGCCAGCAGCCCCGCAGTCGCGAACACCGGGGAGCTGTTTTTT CASSPAVANTGELFF
TRBJ1-5 . once TRBV5-1 TGCGCCAGCAGCTTGCAAGGGGATGATCAGCCCCAGCATTTT CASSLQGDDQPQHF
TRBJ2-7 . medium-sized TRBV20-1 TGCAGTGTGGGCCTAGCGTCCTACGAGCAGTACTTC CSVGLASYEQYF
TRBJ2-5 TRBD2 . TRBV30 TGTGCCTGGAGTGACTCTAGCGGGAGCGAGACCCAGTACTTC CAWSDSSGSETQYF
TRBJ1-5 . . TRBV11-2 TGTGCCAGCAGTCCCCCCGGCAGGGATGGCAATCAGCCCCAGCATTTT CASSPPGRDGNQPQHF
TRBJ2-2 TRBD2 . TRBV11-2 TGTGCCAGCAGCGGACTAGCGGGAGCGAACACCGGGGAGCTGTTTTTT CASSGLAGANTGELFF
TRBJ1-2 TRBD1 . TRBV11-3 TGTGCCAGCAGCCGGGACAGGGGAGGCTATGGCTACACCTTC CASSRDRGGYGYTF
TRBJ2-7 TRBD2 medium-sized TRBV6-2/TRBV6-3 TGTGCCAGCAGTTACCTCCGCGGGAGGTCTGGGGAGCAGTACTTC CASSYLRGRSGEQYF
TRBJ2-3 TRBD2 . TRBV11-2 TGTGCCAGCAGCTTATCTATCGTTAGCGGGGTGACAGATACGCAGTATTTT CASSLSIVSGVTDTQYF
TRBJ2-2 TRBD2 few TRBV18 TGTGCCAGCTCACCTGCGGGGGGGCCCAACACCGGGGAGCTGTTTTTT CASSPAGGPNTGELFF
TRBJ2-7 TRBD1 few TRBV6-1 TGTGCCAGCAGTGAAGATCCCGGGACAGGGAGTAACGAGCAGTACTTC CASSEDPGTGSNEQYF
TRBJ2-1 . . TRBV5-1 TGCGCCAGCAGCATCGGGAATGAGCAGTTCTTC CASSIGNEQFF
TRBJ2-5 . many TRBV5-6 TGTGCCAGCAGCTGGGATGGATCCAATCGGGGAGAGACCCAGTACTTC CASSWDGSNRGETQYF
TRBJ2-7 TRBD2 medium-sized TRBV19 TGTGCCAGTAGTACCGGTGAAGCGGGAGGGCCCTACGAGCAGTACTTC CASSTGEAGGPYEQYF